This TCR beta chain was recorded in a study of T cell responses to AZD1222 COVID-19 vaccine. V shed 5 bases and J 2 bases; nucleotides not matched to a gene: 7. Germline CDR1 GTSNPN, CDR2 SVGIG (reference sequence). This CDR3 spans 14 amino acids. Sequencing used immunoSEQ multiplex PCR; TCRdb keeps in-frame clones, though not all of them. The sample yields some 100,000 clones, about 82% seen once. This TCR derives from an adult who received the AZD1222 COVID-19 vaccine. The chain joins TRBV30 to TRBJ2-5, with TRBD1 identical over 8 bases. The specimen was peripheral blood, collected 28 days after the second AZD1222 dose. CDR3 sequence: CAWGAGTGQETQYF. DNA of the CDR3: TGTGCCTGGGGCGCCGGGACAGGACAAGAGACCCAGTACTTC.